This T cell receptor beta chain was recovered during a study of CD8 T cells in ankylosing spondylitis. General study points: Disease-linked clones were CD8+ and relatively rare in peripheral blood. What appeared characteristic of ankylosing spondylitis blood was a TCR beta motif of eight highly homologous variants.

MiXCR, run by TCRdb on the 5' RACE reads, gives a single entry per CDR3 protein. The data show around 540,000 distinct CDR3 sequences, roughly 12% seen once. This clonotype showed up just a few times. Its antigen is unknown. The clonotype originates from a male donor with ankylosing spondylitis. The specimen was blood, either unsorted or a sorted T cell fraction (not recorded which).

The CDR3 DNA reads as TGTGCCACCAAAGGGGGGGCCTACAATGAGCAGTTCTTC. It encodes CATKGGAYNEQFF. This chain uses TRBV24-1 with TRBJ2-1, with D possibly matching TRBD2 (7 bases). The CDR3 has 13 residues. Germline V gene lookup returns CDR1 KGHDR and CDR2 SFDVKD. The V and J ends lost 8 bases and 2 bases respectively, with 9 bases between them.